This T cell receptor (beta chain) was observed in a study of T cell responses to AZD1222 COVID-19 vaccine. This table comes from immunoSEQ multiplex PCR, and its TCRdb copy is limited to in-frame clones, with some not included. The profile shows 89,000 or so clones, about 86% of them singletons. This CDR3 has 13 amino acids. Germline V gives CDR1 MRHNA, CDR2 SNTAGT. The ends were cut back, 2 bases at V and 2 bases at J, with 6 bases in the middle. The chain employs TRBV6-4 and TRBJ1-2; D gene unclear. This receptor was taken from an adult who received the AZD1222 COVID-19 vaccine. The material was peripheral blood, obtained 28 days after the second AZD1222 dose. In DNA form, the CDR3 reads TGTGCCAGCAGTGACCCGGGGAACTATGGCTACACCTTC. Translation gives CASSDPGNYGYTF.